Described below is a single TCR beta chain sequence and its context. This sample was included in a study of blood T cell dynamics during melanoma immunotherapy. TCRdb's copy holds only in-frame clones and misses some; the assay was immunoSEQ multiplex PCR. This repertoire shows about 10,000 clones, approximately 86% found once; its top ten account for about 3.8%. Noted time point: week 3, after first cycle of checkpoint inhibitor. Response was assessed by RECIST 1.1 at 12 weeks, except a couple of rapid progressors. Patients with prior systemic cancer treatment, concomitant immunosuppressants, or other active malignancies were excluded. V was clipped by 4 bases and J by 4 bases; unmatched bases: 5. CDR1 and CDR2 from the germline V gene are SGHKS and YYEKEE (reference sequence). This CDR3 spans 14 amino acids.

The sequence was obtained from a human donor with melanoma. The sample here was blood, taken from a patient treated with checkpoint blockade. The genes are TRBV5-5 and TRBJ1-1, with 9 bases matching TRBD1. The CDR3 region is CASSAGTGITEAFF. In DNA, the CDR3 is TGTGCCAGCAGCGCCGGGACAGGGATCACTGAAGCTTTCTTT.